The rows below give T cell receptor beta chains drawn from one sample of a study of blood T cell repertoires in COVID-19. Sequencing was performed with immunoSEQ multiplex PCR; in TCRdb, only in-frame clones are kept and a portion is missing. The table records hundreds of thousands of clones, approximately 83% of them present only once. The source material was peripheral blood. The receptors come from a man older than 75 with acute or convalescent COVID-19. Both conserved end residues are part of each CDR3. The size of a clone is reported for some rows only, either as once, few or many, or as a class for expanded clones.

J: TRBJ1-5
V: TRBV7-9
size: few
CDR3: CASSLAGRGPLSQHF

J: TRBJ1-2
V: TRBV2
size: .
CDR3: CASSLMVGRASYGYTF

J: TRBJ2-2
V: TRBV2
size: .
CDR3: CASSDQGRNTGELFF

J: TRBJ1-3
V: TRBV30
size: .
CDR3: CAWSSGTGADTIYF

J: TRBJ2-7
V: TRBV12-3/TRBV12-4
size: .
CDR3: CASSPLYEQYF

J: TRBJ1-6
V: TRBV3-1/TRBV3-2
size: once
CDR3: CASSPRQGMTLHF

J: TRBJ1-1
V: TRBV5-8
size: .
CDR3: CASSFKTGMNTEAFF

J: TRBJ1-5
V: TRBV6-1
size: .
CDR3: CASSEGGNQPQHF

J: TRBJ1-1
V: TRBV2
size: few
CDR3: CASRQRDSRHTEAFF

J: TRBJ2-7
V: TRBV5-1
size: .
CDR3: CASSSAPDRAAYEQYF

J: TRBJ1-2
V: TRBV14
size: .
CDR3: CASSLDRDRGNYGYTF

J: TRBJ2-7
V: TRBV5-6
size: .
CDR3: CASSSGTGVNEQYF

J: TRBJ2-1
V: TRBV29-1
size: .
CDR3: CSASGRGSYNEQFF

J: TRBJ1-1
V: TRBV11-2
size: .
CDR3: CASSRGTGNTEAFF

J: TRBJ2-2
V: TRBV5-4
size: .
CDR3: CASSFYPDLNTGELFF

J: TRBJ2-1
V: TRBV7-3
size: .
CDR3: CASAEGANEQFF

J: TRBJ2-1
V: TRBV7-9
size: .
CDR3: CASSLGASGVNEQFF

J: TRBJ2-7
V: TRBV5-1
size: .
CDR3: CASSLAASGSYEQYF

J: TRBJ2-7
V: TRBV12-3/TRBV12-4
size: once
CDR3: CASSSGGFAEQYF

J: TRBJ1-1
V: TRBV5-1
size: .
CDR3: CASSLEGAGAGRAFF

J: TRBJ2-7
V: TRBV3-1/TRBV3-2
size: few
CDR3: CASSPGQGGEQYF

J: TRBJ2-3
V: TRBV19
size: .
CDR3: CASSTRGYGTDTQYF

J: TRBJ2-7
V: TRBV5-1
size: .
CDR3: CASTGQGSSYEQYF

J: TRBJ2-3
V: TRBV6-5
size: .
CDR3: CASGPGTGVPDTQYF

J: TRBJ2-7
V: TRBV27
size: .
CDR3: CASSLRYRGYEQYF

J: TRBJ2-7
V: TRBV7-6
size: .
CDR3: CASSLGDGETYEQYF

J: TRBJ2-2
V: TRBV28
size: .
CDR3: CASRAVNKVRGATGELFF

J: TRBJ1-2
V: TRBV9
size: .
CDR3: CASSVEEGNYGYTF

J: TRBJ2-6
V: TRBV5-1
size: .
CDR3: CASSSQGYPYSGANVLTF

J: TRBJ1-2
V: TRBV28
size: .
CDR3: CASSTGGSGHNYGYTF

J: TRBJ2-7
V: TRBV5-1
size: .
CDR3: CASSPDTGRGYEQYF

J: TRBJ2-3
V: TRBV15
size: once
CDR3: CATSRPKGGDTQYF

J: TRBJ1-1
V: TRBV6-5
size: .
CDR3: CASSHQAMVTEAFF

J: TRBJ1-5
V: TRBV5-4
size: few
CDR3: CASSSTQGRNQPQHF

J: TRBJ2-7
V: TRBV18
size: few
CDR3: CASSPTGGGTYEQYF

J: TRBJ1-1
V: TRBV2
size: .
CDR3: CASSLQGMNTEAFF

J: TRBJ2-3
V: TRBV11-2
size: .
CDR3: CASSLGAGPSTDTQYF

J: TRBJ2-5
V: TRBV24-1
size: .
CDR3: CATSGSQETQYF

J: TRBJ1-5
V: TRBV15
size: few
CDR3: CATSLGRLSNQPQHF

J: TRBJ2-4
V: TRBV18
size: .
CDR3: CASSPPQRLAGAKNIQYF

J: TRBJ2-7
V: TRBV11-1
size: few
CDR3: CASSFSRSGSYEQYF

J: TRBJ2-3
V: TRBV5-4
size: .
CDR3: CASSLSGGTSTDTQYF